This T cell receptor (beta chain) derives from a study of OX40 agonist ivuxolimab in advanced cancers. Across the study: The mean age was approximately 60 years, ranging from roughly 23 to 90, with about four fifths of participants male. Earlier treatment with anti-PD-1, anti-PD-L1 or anti-CTLA-4 was permitted, and roughly 40% had received some.

This clone is categorized as medium-sized. Its antigen is still unknown. Systemic immunosuppression or a history of autoimmune disease excluded patients. Trimming pared 2 bases from V and 0 bases from J, leaving 13 bases between. Germline CDR1 is MRHNA and CDR2 is SNTAGT. CDR3 length: 16 residues. Study results and limitations: In the 0.1-3.0 mg/kg groups, partial responders showed among the lowest expansion.

Data came from immunoSEQ multiplex PCR; TCRdb stores just in-frame clones and leaves some out. The sample comprises roughly 45,000 clones, almost 80% of which are singletons, and 7.9% rests with the top ten. The input for sequencing was CD4+ or CD8+ T cells sorted from blood, taken in a trial of the OX40 agonist ivuxolimab. V gene TRBV6-4 combines with J gene TRBJ1-1, with D possibly matching TRBD1 (6 bases). This clonotype originated in an adult with an advanced solid tumor such as melanoma, head and neck, liver or kidney cancer. The CDR3 DNA reads as TGTGCCAGCAGTGACGGCGGGGGCTTCATGAACACTGAAGCTTTCTTT. It translates to CASSDGGGFMNTEAFF.